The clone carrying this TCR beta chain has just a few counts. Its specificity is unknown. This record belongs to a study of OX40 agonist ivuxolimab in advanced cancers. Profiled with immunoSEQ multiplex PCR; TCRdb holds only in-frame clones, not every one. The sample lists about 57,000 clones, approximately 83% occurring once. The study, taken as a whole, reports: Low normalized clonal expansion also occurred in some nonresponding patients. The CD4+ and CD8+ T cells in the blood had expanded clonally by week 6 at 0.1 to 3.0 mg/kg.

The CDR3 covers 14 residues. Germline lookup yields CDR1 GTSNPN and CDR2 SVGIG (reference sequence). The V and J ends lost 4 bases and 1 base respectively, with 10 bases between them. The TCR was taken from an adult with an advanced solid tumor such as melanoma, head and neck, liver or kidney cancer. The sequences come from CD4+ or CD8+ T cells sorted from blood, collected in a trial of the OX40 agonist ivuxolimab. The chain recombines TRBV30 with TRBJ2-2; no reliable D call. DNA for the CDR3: TGTGCCTGGACGCGTCTTATGAACACCGGGGAGCTGTTTTTT. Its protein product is CAWTRLMNTGELFF.